This T cell receptor (beta chain) stems from a study of T cells in Graves' hyperthyroidism and ophthalmopathy. Researchers amplified the TCR beta CDR3 regions from RNA transcripts. HTBI primers were used for first-round RT-PCR of the TCR CDR3. TCRdb re-derived calls from the multiplex PCR reads in MiXCR, one entry per CDR3 protein. The sample has about 620,000 distinct CDR3 sequences, 15% to 20% seen once; the top ten hold 3.8%. An approximately 10 ml volume of fresh peripheral blood provided the PBMCs. Many counts were recorded for this clonotype. The CDR3 sequence is 13 residues long. Looked up from germline, CDR1 is LNHNV and CDR2 is YYDKDF (reference sequence). V was shortened by 0 bases and J by 3 bases, with 5 bases between the two germline ends.

The rearrangement uses TRBV15 and TRBJ2-5; D not certain. This clonotype originated in a woman in her twenties or thirties with Graves' hyperthyroidism. The sequenced material came from blood. CDR3 sequence (DNA): TGTGCCACCAGCAGAGATCAAGAAGAGACCCAGTACTTC. It translates to CATSRDQEETQYF.